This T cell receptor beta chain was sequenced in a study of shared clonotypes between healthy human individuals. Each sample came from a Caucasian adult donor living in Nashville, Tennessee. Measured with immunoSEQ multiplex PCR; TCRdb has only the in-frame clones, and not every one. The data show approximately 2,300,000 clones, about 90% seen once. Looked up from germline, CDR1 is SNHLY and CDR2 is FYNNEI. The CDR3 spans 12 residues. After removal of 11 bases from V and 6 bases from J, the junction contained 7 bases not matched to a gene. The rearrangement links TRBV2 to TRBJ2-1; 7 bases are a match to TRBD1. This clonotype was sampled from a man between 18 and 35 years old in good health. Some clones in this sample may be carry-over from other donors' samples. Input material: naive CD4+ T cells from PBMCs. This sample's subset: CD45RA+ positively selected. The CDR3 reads CACDRAVNEQFF. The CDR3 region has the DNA TGTGCCTGCGACAGGGCTGTCAATGAGCAGTTCTTC.